A selection of T cell receptor beta chains follows, all from one sample in a study of human T cells and chemical hapten exposure. TCRdb ran MiXCR on the RACE reads and lists one entry per CDR3 protein. The table includes 25,000 to 35,000 distinct CDR3 sequences, more than 5% detected once. This specimen was whole blood, taken in connection with sensitization to the hapten diphenylcyclopropenone (DPC). The receptors originated from a man aged 25 to 45 with alopecia areata. Some clones in this sample may be carry-over from other donors' samples. The CDR3 runs from the conserved cysteine through the conserved F or W. The D gene is left open where the match is weak. Sizes are listed as how often the clone was seen (once, few, many) or a class if it is expanded.

clone size	V gene	J gene	D gene	CDR3 DNA	CDR3 protein
many	TRBV20-1	TRBJ1-3	.	TGCAGTGCTAGAGATCAAGCATTGGGGGCTGGAAACACCATATATTTT	CSARDQALGAGNTIYF
medium-sized	TRBV6-2/TRBV6-3	TRBJ1-5	TRBD1	TGTGCCAGCAGTTCGGGACAGGGGGCTTCGCCCCAGCATTTT	CASSSGQGASPQHF
many	TRBV12-3/TRBV12-4	TRBJ1-6	TRBD1	TGTGCCAGCAGTTTGAATCGGCAGGGGGAGAATTCACCCCTCCACTTT	CASSLNRQGENSPLHF
many	TRBV4-1	TRBJ2-5	TRBD1	TGCGCCAGCAGCCACGTGGGACAGGGGCCCCAAGAGACCCAGTACTTC	CASSHVGQGPQETQYF
many	TRBV6-5	TRBJ1-3	.	TGTGCCAGCAGTTACTCCCAGGAGCTCTCCTCTGGAAACACCATATATTTT	CASSYSQELSSGNTIYF
few	TRBV7-9	TRBJ2-1	.	TGTGCCAGCAGCTCGGCACCCCCTGCGCAGTTCTTC	CASSSAPPAQFF
many	TRBV4-2	TRBJ1-5	.	TGTGCCAGCAGCCAAGAATCAGGGGGCAATCAGCCCCAGCATTTT	CASSQESGGNQPQHF
many	TRBV2	TRBJ2-5	.	TGTGCCAGCAGACGGGGTTCCGGACCCCAAGAGACCCAGTACTTC	CASRRGSGPQETQYF
many	TRBV20-1	TRBJ2-4	TRBD1	TGCAGTGCTAGGGCGCTGGAGCTCGACAGGGTGAACATTCAGTACTTC	CSARALELDRVNIQYF
many	TRBV3-1	TRBJ1-1	.	TGTGCCAGCAGCCTCCAGAACACTGAAGCTTTCTTT	CASSLQNTEAFF
many	TRBV27	TRBJ1-2	.	TGTGCCAGCGGATCCCGGACAGAATTCTATGGCTACACCTTC	CASGSRTEFYGYTF
many	TRBV21-1	TRBJ2-3	.	TGTGCCAGCAGCAAAGAGTCTAGGGATAAACCAAGCACAGATACGCAGTATTTT	CASSKESRDKPSTDTQYF
many	TRBV19	TRBJ2-3	.	TGTGCCTCAACCCGGGACAACACAGATACGCAGTATTTT	CASTRDNTDTQYF
many	TRBV5-4	TRBJ2-7	TRBD1	TGTGCCAGCAGCCCGGGACAGTCCTACGAGCAGTACTTC	CASSPGQSYEQYF
many	TRBV4-3	TRBJ1-2	.	TGCGCCAGCAGCCCCAGTTGGGGGTCGGGTTATGGCTACACCTTC	CASSPSWGSGYGYTF
many	TRBV9	TRBJ2-3	.	TGTGCCAGCAGCGTCCCGAGAGATACGCAGTATTTT	CASSVPRDTQYF